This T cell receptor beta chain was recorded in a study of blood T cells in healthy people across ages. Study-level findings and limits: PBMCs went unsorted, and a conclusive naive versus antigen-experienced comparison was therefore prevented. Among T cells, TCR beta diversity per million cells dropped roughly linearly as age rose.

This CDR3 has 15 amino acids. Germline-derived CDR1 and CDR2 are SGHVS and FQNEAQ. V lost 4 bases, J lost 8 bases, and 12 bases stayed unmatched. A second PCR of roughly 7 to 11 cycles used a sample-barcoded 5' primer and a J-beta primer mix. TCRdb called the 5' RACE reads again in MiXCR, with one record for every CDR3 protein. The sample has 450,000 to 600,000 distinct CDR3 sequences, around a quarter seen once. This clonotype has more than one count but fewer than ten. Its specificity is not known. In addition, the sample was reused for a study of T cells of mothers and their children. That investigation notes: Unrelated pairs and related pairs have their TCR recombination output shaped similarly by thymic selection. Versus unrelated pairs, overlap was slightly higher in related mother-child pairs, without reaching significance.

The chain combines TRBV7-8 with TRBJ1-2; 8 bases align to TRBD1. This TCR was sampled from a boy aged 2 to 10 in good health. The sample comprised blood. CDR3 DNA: TGTGCCAGCAGCTCCCCGGACAGGGTACAGGAGGGCTACACCTTC. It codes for CASSSPDRVQEGYTF. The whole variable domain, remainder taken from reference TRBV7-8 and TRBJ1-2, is GAGVSQSPRYKVAKRGQDVALRCDPISGHVSLFWYQQALGQGPEFLTYFQNEAQLDKSGLPSDRFFAERPEGSVSTLKIQRTQQEDSAVYLCASSSPDRVQEGYTFGSGTRLTVV.